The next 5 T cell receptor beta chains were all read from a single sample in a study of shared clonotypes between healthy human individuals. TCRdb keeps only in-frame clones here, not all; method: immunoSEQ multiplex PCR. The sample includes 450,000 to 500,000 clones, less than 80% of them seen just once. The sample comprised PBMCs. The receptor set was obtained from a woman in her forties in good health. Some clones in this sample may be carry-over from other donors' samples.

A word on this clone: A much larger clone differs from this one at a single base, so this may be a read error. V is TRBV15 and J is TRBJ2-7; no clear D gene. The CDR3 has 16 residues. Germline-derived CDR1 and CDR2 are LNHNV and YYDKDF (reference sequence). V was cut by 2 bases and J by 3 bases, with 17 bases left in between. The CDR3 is CATSRHVKDSSYEQYF. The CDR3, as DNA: TGTGCCACCAGCAGACACGTAAAGGATAGCAGCTACGAGCAGTACTTC.

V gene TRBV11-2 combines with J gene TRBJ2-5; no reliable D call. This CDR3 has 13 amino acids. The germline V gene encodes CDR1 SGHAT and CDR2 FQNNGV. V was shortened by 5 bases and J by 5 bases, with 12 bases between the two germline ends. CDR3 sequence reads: CASSPHVGETQYF. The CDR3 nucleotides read TGTGCCAGCAGCCCCCACGTGGGGGAGACCCAGTACTTC. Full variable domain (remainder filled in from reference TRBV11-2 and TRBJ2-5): EAGVAQSPRYKIIEKRQSVAFWCNPISGHATLYWYQQILGQGPKLLIQFQNNGVVDDSQLPKDRFSAERLKGVDSTLKIQPAKLEDSAVYLCASSPHVGETQYFGPGTRLLVL.

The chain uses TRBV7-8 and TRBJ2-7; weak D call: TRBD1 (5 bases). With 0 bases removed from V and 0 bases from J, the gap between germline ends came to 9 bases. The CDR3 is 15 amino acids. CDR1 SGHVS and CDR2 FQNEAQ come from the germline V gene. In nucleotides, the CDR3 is TGTGCCAGCAGCTTAGCCCCAGGGAACTCCTACGAGCAGTACTTC. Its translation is CASSLAPGNSYEQYF.

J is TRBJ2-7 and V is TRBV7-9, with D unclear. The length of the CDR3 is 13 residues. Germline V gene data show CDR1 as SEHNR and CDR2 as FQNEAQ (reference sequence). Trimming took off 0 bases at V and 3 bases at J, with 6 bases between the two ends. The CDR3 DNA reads TGTGCCAGCAGCTTAGCGGGCAACTACGAGCAGTACTTC. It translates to CASSLAGNYEQYF.

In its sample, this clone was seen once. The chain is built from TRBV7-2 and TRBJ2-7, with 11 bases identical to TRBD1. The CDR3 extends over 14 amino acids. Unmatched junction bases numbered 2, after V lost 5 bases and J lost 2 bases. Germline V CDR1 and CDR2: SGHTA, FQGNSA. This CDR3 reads CASSLGQGAYEQYF. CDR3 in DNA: TGTGCCAGCAGCCTGGGACAGGGGGCCTACGAGCAGTACTTC. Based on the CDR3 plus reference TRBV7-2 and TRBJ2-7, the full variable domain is GAGVSQSPSNKVTEKGKDVELRCDPISGHTALYWYRQSLGQGLEFLIYFQGNSAPDKSGLPSDRFSAERTGGSVSTLTIQRTQQEDSAVYLCASSLGQGAYEQYFGPGTRLTVT.